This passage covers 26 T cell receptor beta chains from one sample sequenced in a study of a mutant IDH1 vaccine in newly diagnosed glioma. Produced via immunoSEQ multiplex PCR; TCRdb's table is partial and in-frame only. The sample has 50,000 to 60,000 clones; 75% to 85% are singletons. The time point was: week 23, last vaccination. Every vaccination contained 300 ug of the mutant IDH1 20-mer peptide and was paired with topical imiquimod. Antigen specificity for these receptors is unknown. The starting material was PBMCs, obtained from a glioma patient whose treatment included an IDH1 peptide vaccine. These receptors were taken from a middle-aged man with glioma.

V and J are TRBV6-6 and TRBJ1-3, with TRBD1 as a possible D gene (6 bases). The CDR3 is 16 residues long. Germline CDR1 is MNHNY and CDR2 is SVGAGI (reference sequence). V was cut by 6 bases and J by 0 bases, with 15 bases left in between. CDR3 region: CASRQTGLSSGNTIYF. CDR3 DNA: TGTGCCAGCAGACAGACAGGCCTAAGCTCTGGAAACACCATATATTTT.

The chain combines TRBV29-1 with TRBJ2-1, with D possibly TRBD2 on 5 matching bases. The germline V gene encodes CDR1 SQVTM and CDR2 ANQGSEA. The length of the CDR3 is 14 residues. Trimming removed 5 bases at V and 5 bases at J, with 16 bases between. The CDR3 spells CSVINLVGNNEQFF. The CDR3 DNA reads TGCAGCGTTATAAACCTAGTCGGGAACAATGAGCAGTTCTTC.

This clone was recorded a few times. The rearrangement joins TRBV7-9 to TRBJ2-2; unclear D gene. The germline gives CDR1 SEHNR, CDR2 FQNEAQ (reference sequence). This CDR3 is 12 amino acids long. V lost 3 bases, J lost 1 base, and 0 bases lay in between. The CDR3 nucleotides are TGTGCCAGCAGCTTGAACACCGGGGAGCTGTTTTTT. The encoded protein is CASSLNTGELFF.

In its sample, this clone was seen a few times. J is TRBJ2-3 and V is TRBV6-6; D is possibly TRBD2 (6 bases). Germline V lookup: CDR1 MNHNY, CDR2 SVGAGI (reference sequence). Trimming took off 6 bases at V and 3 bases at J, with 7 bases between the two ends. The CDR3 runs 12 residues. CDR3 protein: CASSGGTDTQYF. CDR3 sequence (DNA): TGTGCCAGCAGCGGGGGTACAGATACGCAGTATTTT.

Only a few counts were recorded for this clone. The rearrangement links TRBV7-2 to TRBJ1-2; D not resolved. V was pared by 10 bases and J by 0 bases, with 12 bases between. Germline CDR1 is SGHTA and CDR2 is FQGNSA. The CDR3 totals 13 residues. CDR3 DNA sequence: TGTGCCAACACAGAAAACACTAACTATGGCTACACCTTC. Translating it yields CANTENTNYGYTF.

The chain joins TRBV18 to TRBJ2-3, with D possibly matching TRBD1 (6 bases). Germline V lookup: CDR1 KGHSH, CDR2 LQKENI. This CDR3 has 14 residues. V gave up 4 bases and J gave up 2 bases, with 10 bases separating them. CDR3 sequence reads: CASSLGTNTDTQYF. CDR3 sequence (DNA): TGTGCCAGCTCACTCGGGACAAACACAGATACGCAGTATTTT.

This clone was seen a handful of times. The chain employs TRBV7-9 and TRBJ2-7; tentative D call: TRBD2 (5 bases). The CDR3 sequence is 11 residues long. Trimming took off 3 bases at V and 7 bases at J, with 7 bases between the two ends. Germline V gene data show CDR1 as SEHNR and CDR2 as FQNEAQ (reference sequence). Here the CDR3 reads CASSLTGEQYF. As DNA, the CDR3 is TGTGCCAGCAGCTTGACGGGAGAGCAGTACTTC.

CDR3 residues: CAWSVGGEDTQYF. The CDR3 nucleotides are TGTGCCTGGAGTGTAGGCGGTGAGGATACGCAGTATTTT. The chain combines TRBV30 with TRBJ2-3; unclear D gene. There are 13 residues in the CDR3. V was trimmed by 0 bases and J by 6 bases, leaving 10 bases between them. Germline V lookup: CDR1 GTSNPN, CDR2 SVGIG (reference sequence).

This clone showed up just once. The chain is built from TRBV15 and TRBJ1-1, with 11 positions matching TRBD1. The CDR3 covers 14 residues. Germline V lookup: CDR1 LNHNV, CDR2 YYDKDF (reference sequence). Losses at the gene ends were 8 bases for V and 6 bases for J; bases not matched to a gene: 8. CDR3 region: CATRGTGGAAEAFF. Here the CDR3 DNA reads TGTGCCACCCGAGGGACAGGGGGGGCGGCTGAAGCTTTCTTT.

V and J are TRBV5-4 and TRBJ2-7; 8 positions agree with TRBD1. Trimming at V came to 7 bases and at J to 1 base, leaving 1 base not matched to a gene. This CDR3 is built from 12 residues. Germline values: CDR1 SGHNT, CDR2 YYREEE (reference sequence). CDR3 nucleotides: TGTGCCAGCGGACAGGGATCCTACGAGCAGTACTTC. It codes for CASGQGSYEQYF.

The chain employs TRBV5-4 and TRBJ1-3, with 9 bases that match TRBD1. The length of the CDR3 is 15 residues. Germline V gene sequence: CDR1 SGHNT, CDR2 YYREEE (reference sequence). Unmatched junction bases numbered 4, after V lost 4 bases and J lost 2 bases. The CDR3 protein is CASSPDRGTGNTIYF. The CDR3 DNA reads TGTGCCAGCAGCCCAGACAGGGGGACTGGAAACACCATATATTTT.

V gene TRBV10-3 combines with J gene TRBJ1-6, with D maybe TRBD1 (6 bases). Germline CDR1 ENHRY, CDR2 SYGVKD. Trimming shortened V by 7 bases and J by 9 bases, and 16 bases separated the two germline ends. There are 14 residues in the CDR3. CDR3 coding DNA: TGTGCCATCAAGGGGGGCAGGGAGATTTCACCCCTCCACTTT. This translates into CAIKGGREISPLHF.

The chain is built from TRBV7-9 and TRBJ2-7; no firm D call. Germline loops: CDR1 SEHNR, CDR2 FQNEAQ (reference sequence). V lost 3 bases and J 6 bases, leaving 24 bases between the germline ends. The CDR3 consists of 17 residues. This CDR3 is CASSFLGGGTLSIEQYF. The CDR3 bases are TGTGCCAGCAGCTTTCTGGGTGGTGGAACCCTGTCAATCGAGCAGTACTTC.

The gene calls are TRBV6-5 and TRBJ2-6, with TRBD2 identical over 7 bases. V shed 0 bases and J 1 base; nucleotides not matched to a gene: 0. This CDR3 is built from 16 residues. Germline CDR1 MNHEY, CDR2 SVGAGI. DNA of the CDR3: TGTGCCAGCAGTTACTCCGGGGGGTCTGGGGCCAACGTCCTGACTTTC. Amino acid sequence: CASSYSGGSGANVLTF.

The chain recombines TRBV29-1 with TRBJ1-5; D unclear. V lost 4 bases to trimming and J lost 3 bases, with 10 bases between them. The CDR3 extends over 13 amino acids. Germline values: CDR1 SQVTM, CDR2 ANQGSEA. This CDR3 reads CSVAGGFNQPQHF. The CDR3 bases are TGCAGCGTTGCTGGAGGGTTCAATCAGCCCCAGCATTTT. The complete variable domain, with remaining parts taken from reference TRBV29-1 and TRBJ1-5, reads SAVISQKPSRDICQRGTSLTIQCQVDSQVTMMFWYRQQPGQSLTLIATANQGSEATYESGFVIDKFPISRPNLTFSTLTVSNMSPEDSSIYLCSVAGGFNQPQHFGDGTRLSIL.

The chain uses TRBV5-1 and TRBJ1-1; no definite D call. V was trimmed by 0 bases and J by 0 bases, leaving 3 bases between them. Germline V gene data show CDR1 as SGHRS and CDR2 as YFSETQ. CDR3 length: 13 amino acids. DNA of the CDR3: TGCGCCAGCAGCTTGGTACTGAACACTGAAGCTTTCTTT. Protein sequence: CASSLVLNTEAFF.

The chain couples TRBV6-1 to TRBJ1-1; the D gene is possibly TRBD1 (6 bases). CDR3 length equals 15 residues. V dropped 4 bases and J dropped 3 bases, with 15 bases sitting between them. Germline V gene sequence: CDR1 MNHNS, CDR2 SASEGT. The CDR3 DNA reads TGTGCCAGCAGTGTCGCACAGGGTTTATACACTGAAGCTTTCTTT. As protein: CASSVAQGLYTEAFF.

The CDR3, as DNA: TGTGCCAGCAGCTTCTATGGGAAGGCCGATAATTCACCCCTCCACTTT. This codes for CASSFYGKADNSPLHF. The chain employs TRBV7-9 and TRBJ1-6, with D uncertain. The CDR3 covers 16 residues. The V gene's germline CDR1 is SEHNR and CDR2 FQNEAQ (reference sequence). Trimming removed 3 bases from V and 5 bases from J, with 14 bases in between.

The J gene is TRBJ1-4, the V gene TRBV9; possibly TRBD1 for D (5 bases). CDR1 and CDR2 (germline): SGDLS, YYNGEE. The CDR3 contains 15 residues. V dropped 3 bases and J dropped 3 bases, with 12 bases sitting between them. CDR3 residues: CASSAGTSANEKLFF. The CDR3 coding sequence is TGTGCCAGCAGCGCAGGGACCTCAGCTAATGAAAAACTGTTTTTT.

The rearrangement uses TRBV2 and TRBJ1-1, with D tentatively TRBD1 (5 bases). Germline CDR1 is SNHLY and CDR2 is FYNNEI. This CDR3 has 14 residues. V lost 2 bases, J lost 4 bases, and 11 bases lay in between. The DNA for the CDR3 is TGTGCCAGCAGTGAACTGGGGGTAGGCACTGAAGCTTTCTTT. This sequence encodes CASSELGVGTEAFF.

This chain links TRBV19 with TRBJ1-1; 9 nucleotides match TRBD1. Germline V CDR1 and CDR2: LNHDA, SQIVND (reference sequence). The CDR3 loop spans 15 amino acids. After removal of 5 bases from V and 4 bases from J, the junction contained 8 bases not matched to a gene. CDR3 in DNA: TGTGCCAGTAGTCCGGGACAGGGTTGGAGCACTGAAGCTTTCTTT. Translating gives CASSPGQGWSTEAFF.

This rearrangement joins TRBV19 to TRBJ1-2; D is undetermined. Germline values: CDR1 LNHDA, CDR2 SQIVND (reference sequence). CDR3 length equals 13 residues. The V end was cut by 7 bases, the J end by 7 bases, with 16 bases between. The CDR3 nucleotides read TGTGCCAGTACCAAAAGGGAACGTAGTGGCTACACCTTC. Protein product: CASTKRERSGYTF. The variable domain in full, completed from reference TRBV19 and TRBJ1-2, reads DGGITQSPKYLFRKEGQNVTLSCEQNLNHDAMYWYRQDPGQGLRLIYYSQIVNDFQKGDIAEGYSVSREKKESFPLTVTSAQKNPTAFYLCASTKRERSGYTFGSGTRLTVV.

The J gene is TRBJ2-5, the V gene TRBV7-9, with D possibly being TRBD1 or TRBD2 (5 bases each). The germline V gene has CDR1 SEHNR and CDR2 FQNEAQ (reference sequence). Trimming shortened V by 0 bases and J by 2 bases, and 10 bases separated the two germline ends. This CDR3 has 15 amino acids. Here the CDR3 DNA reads TGTGCCAGCAGCTTAGCATTTGGGGGACAAGAGACCCAGTACTTC. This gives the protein CASSLAFGGQETQYF. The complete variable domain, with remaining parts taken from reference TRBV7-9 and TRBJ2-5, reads DTGVSQNPRHKITKRGQNVTFRCDPISEHNRLYWYRQTLGQGPEFLTYFQNEAQLEKSRLLSDRFSAERPKGSFSTLEIQRTEQGDSAMYLCASSLAFGGQETQYFGPGTRLLVL.

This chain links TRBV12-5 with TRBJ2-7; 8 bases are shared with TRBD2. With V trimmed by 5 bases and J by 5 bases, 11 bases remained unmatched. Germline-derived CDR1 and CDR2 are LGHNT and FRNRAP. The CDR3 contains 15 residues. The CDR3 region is CASGPPGGARNEQYF. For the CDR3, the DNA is TGTGCTAGTGGTCCACCGGGGGGGGCTCGGAACGAGCAGTACTTC.

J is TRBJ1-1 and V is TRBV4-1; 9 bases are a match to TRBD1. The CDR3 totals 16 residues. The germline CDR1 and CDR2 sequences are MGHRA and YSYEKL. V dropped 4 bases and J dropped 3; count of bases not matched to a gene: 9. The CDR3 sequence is CASSPSLGQGYTEAFF. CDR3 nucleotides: TGCGCCAGCAGCCCGAGCCTGGGACAGGGTTACACTGAAGCTTTCTTT.

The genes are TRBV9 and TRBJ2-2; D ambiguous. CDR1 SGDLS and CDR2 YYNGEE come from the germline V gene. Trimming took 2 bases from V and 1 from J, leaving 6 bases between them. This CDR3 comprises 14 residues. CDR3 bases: TGTGCCAGCAGCGTGAACTTGAACACCGGGGAGCTGTTTTTT. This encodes CASSVNLNTGELFF. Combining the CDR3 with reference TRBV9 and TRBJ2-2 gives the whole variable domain DSGVTQTPKHLITATGQRVTLRCSPRSGDLSVYWYQQSLDQGLQFLIQYYNGEERAKGNILERFSAQQFPDLHSELNLSSLELGDSALYFCASSVNLNTGELFFGEGSRLTVL.